This T cell receptor (beta chain) was captured in a study of CD8+ T cells in alopecia areata. Study findings and constraints: Tofacitinib significantly lowered scalp clonality and expanded CD8+ clones among the top 100.

As to this clone: Its matching antigen is unknown.

Regarding treatment: oral pan-JAK inhibitor, 5-10 mg twice daily. Alopecia areata patients provided lesional scalp punch biopsies and peripheral blood, both collected for the study. cDNA reverse transcribed from extracted RNA served as the sequencing template. Generated by immunoSEQ multiplex PCR, the TCRdb table keeps only in-frame clones and is missing some. The data hold about 180,000 clones, with 53% observed a single time. V was pared by 1 base and J by 9 bases, with 7 bases between. The CDR3 has 13 residues. Germline loops: CDR1 MGHRA, CDR2 YSYEKL. The sample in question was CD8+ T cells sorted from blood, obtained at week 24, from a patient treated with tofacitinib. The clonotype comes from a human donor with alopecia areata. V usage is TRBV4-1 and J usage is TRBJ1-6; no definite D call. The CDR3 sequence is CASSQAVSSPLHF. CDR3 nucleotide sequence: TGCGCCAGCAGCCAAGCAGTCTCTTCACCCCTCCACTTT.